The 23 T cell receptor beta chains listed next were all sequenced from one sample in a study of PD-1 blockade in classical Hodgkin lymphoma. The patients all showed relapse after autologous stem cell transplantation, while their brentuximab vedotin exposure varied. Sequenced by immunoSEQ multiplex PCR; TCRdb stores in-frame clones only, minus some. The table shows about 18,000 clones, with around 86% occurring only once. Here the sequenced sample was peripheral blood mononuclear cells (PBMCs), taken at baseline. These receptors were taken from a human donor with classical Hodgkin lymphoma.

V and J are TRBV27 and TRBJ2-2, with 12 positions matching TRBD2. Germline lookup yields CDR1 MNHEY and CDR2 SMNVEV (reference sequence). V lost 6 bases, J lost 5 bases, and 4 bases stayed unmatched. The length of the CDR3 is 15 residues. This CDR3 is CASRTSGSSTGELFF. The CDR3 nucleotides read TGTGCCAGCAGGACTAGCGGGAGTAGTACCGGGGAGCTGTTTTTT.

The gene calls are TRBV10-3 and TRBJ2-5; no definite D call. The V end lost 0 bases, the J end lost 3 bases, and 8 bases lay between the germline ends. This CDR3 has 14 amino acids. CDR1 is ENHRY, CDR2 SYGVKD, per germline. The CDR3 sequence is CAISESLEKETQYF. The CDR3 DNA reads as TGTGCCATCAGTGAGTCGCTAGAAAAAGAGACCCAGTACTTC.

The V and J genes are TRBV4-2 and TRBJ1-2; a possible D gene is TRBD1 (5 bases). Germline V gene data show CDR1 as LGHNA and CDR2 as YNFKEQ. V was clipped by 0 bases and J by 2 bases, with 13 bases between them. The CDR3 sequence is 16 residues long. The CDR3 sequence is CASSQDEGRVNYGYTF. Written as DNA, the CDR3 is TGTGCCAGCAGCCAAGATGAGGGCAGGGTGAACTATGGCTACACCTTC.

This chain uses TRBV13 with TRBJ2-7; D gene uncertain. Deletions cut 6 bases from V and 5 bases from J, with 17 bases between. Germline CDR1 and CDR2: PRHDT and FYEKMQ (reference sequence). The CDR3 sequence is 14 residues long. The chain's CDR3 is CASSPFPGSDEQYF. The CDR3 DNA follows: TGTGCCAGCAGTCCTTTCCCGGGTTCAGACGAGCAGTACTTC. The entire variable domain, with the rest obtained from reference TRBV13 and TRBJ2-7, is as follows: AAGVIQSPRHLIKEKRETATLKCYPIPRHDTVYWYQQGPGQDPQFLISFYEKMQSDKGSIPDRFSAQQFSDYHSELNMSSLELGDSALYFCASSPFPGSDEQYFGPGTRLTVT.

The chain uses TRBV2 and TRBJ1-1; no clear D gene. In germline, CDR1 is SNHLY, CDR2 FYNNEI. V was shortened by 7 bases and J by 1 base, with 7 bases between the two germline ends. The CDR3 runs 12 residues. The CDR3 loop reads CASTNTNTEAFF. Here the CDR3 DNA reads TGTGCCAGCACCAACACGAACACTGAAGCTTTCTTT.

The rearrangement joins TRBV28 to TRBJ2-1; 7 bases agree with TRBD2. There are 16 residues in the CDR3. V trimming: 4 bases; J trimming: 6 bases; junction bases outside the gene matches: 12. Germline V gives CDR1 MDHEN, CDR2 SYDVKM. The CDR3 region is CASSSWLAAGTNEQFF. CDR3 DNA sequence: TGTGCCAGCAGTTCTTGGCTAGCGGCAGGAACCAATGAGCAGTTCTTC.

This chain connects TRBV30 to TRBJ2-1, with 9 positions matching TRBD2. The CDR3 runs to 14 residues. The V segment lost 3 bases and the J segment 9 bases; nucleotides outside the gene matches: 9. CDR1 and CDR2 (germline): GTSNPN, SVGIG (reference sequence). DNA for the CDR3: TGTGCCTGGAGGAGGGCGGGAGGGAACGGTGAGCAGTTCTTC. This sequence encodes CAWRRAGGNGEQFF.

This clone has just a few counts. The genes are TRBV7-9 and TRBJ2-7; 11 nucleotides align to TRBD2. The germline V gene encodes CDR1 SEHNR and CDR2 FQNEAQ (reference sequence). Trimming removed 3 bases from V and 2 bases from J; junction bases left unmatched: 15. The CDR3 loop spans 19 amino acids. CDR3 DNA sequence: TGTGCCAGCAGCTTTTTCCCGGGACTAGCGGTCGAGGTCACCTACGAGCAGTACTTC. Amino acids: CASSFFPGLAVEVTYEQYF.

This chain connects TRBV6-6 to TRBJ1-6, with D unclear. V was trimmed by 7 bases and J by 3 bases, leaving 10 bases between them. CDR1 MNHNY and CDR2 SVGAGI come from the germline V gene (reference sequence). The CDR3 consists of 14 residues. The CDR3 DNA reads as TGTGCCAGCAACACGGGGAGCTATAATTCACCCCTCCACTTT. Protein: CASNTGSYNSPLHF.

The CDR3 nucleotides read TGTGCCAGCAGCCCAAGGACCGCAGATACGCAGTATTTT. Protein sequence: CASSPRTADTQYF. J is TRBJ2-3 and V is TRBV11-3; D gene uncertain. Germline values: CDR1 SGHNT, CDR2 YENEEA. V shed 5 bases and J shed 4 bases, with 10 bases lying between them. There are 13 residues in the CDR3.

This chain joins TRBV6-1 and TRBJ2-2, with D tentatively TRBD2 (6 bases). Looked up from germline, CDR1 is MNHNS and CDR2 is SASEGT. Between the trimmed V and J ends, which lost 10 bases and 3 bases, there was a span of 12 bases. The CDR3 has 13 amino acids. CDR3 protein: CATGLRDTGELFF. The CDR3 DNA is TGTGCCACGGGACTTCGAGACACCGGGGAGCTGTTTTTT.

This clone was detected once. The chain employs TRBV2 and TRBJ2-5; 7 nucleotides agree with TRBD1. Per germline, CDR1 SNHLY and CDR2 FYNNEI. The CDR3 is made up of 13 amino acids. Unmatched junction bases numbered 2, after V lost 5 bases and J lost 2 bases. The CDR3: CASSRDRQETQYF. The CDR3 DNA follows: TGTGCCAGCAGTCGGGACAGACAAGAGACCCAGTACTTC.

J is TRBJ2-5 and V is TRBV7-7, with D perhaps being TRBD1 or TRBD2 (6 bases each). In germline, CDR1 is SSHAT, CDR2 FNYEAQ (reference sequence). The CDR3 runs to 13 residues. With 5 bases removed from V and 5 bases from J, the gap between germline ends came to 12 bases. The CDR3 DNA reads as TGTGCCAGCAGCCCTGGGGGGCCGGAGACCCAGTACTTC. Its protein is CASSPGGPETQYF.

V usage is TRBV28 and J usage is TRBJ1-2; 9 bases are a match to TRBD1. The CDR3 has 15 residues. The trim removed 2 bases at V and 8 bases at J, leaving 9 bases unmatched. From germline, CDR1 is MDHEN and CDR2 SYDVKM. CDR3 region: CASSLPIRTGEGYTF. The CDR3 DNA follows: TGTGCCAGCAGTTTACCGATTAGGACAGGGGAAGGCTACACCTTC.

The rearrangement uses TRBV6-1 and TRBJ2-7; TRBD1 might be the D (5 bases). The V gene lost 1 base and the J gene lost 2 bases, with 9 bases spanning the gap. The CDR3 runs 14 residues. CDR1 is MNHNS, CDR2 SASEGT, per germline. The CDR3 DNA reads as TGTGCCAGCAGTGAAGGGGGCACCACCTACGAGCAGTACTTC. Its protein product is CASSEGGTTYEQYF.

This rearrangement joins TRBV5-6 to TRBJ2-7; D possibly corresponds to TRBD2 (5 bases). The CDR3 runs 14 residues. V dropped 2 bases and J dropped 0 bases, with 9 bases sitting between them. Germline CDR1 is SGHDT and CDR2 is YYEEEE. The CDR3 is CASSFRGISYEQYF. In DNA, the CDR3 is TGTGCCAGCAGCTTTAGAGGGATCTCCTACGAGCAGTACTTC.

This rearrangement joins TRBV19 to TRBJ2-5; D might be TRBD2 (6 bases). CDR1 is LNHDA, CDR2 SQIVND, per germline (reference sequence). V lost 6 bases and J 4 bases, leaving 12 bases between the germline ends. The CDR3 length is 13 residues. The chain's CDR3 is CASRLASGETQYF. CDR3 DNA: TGTGCCAGTAGACTAGCATCCGGAGAGACCCAGTACTTC.

V and J are TRBV7-6 and TRBJ1-5, with 7 bases identical to TRBD1. V shed 5 bases and J 7 bases; nucleotides not matched to a gene: 8. The V gene's germline CDR1 is SGHVS and CDR2 FNYEAQ. The CDR3 loop spans 14 amino acids. CDR3: CASSPTGSGQPQHF. The CDR3 DNA reads TGTGCCAGCAGCCCGACAGGGTCAGGGCAGCCCCAGCATTTT.

The rearrangement uses TRBV12-5 and TRBJ1-1; tentatively, D is TRBD1 (5 bases). The CDR3 covers 13 residues. Germline lookup yields CDR1 LGHNT and CDR2 FRNRAP. V lost 5 bases and J 5 bases, leaving 12 bases between the germline ends. The CDR3 here is CASGLNWGTEAFF. Written as DNA, the CDR3 is TGTGCTAGTGGTCTCAACTGGGGGACTGAAGCTTTCTTT.

The CDR3 DNA follows: TGTGCCAGCAGTGTTGCACTGCCTGGCTACACCTTC. Its translation is CASSVALPGYTF. The V gene is TRBV2, the J gene TRBJ1-2; D unresolved. Deletions cut 4 bases from V and 7 bases from J, with 10 bases between. This CDR3 spans 12 amino acids. Per the germline V gene, CDR1 is SNHLY and CDR2 is FYNNEI.

The chain is built from TRBV7-9 and TRBJ2-7; TRBD1 matches 7 bases. The V gene end was trimmed by 1 base and the J gene end by 6 bases; junction bases not matched to a gene: 6. This CDR3 is built from 14 residues. CDR1 and CDR2 from the germline V gene are SEHNR and FQNEAQ (reference sequence). For the CDR3, the DNA is TGTGCCAGCAGCTTAGTCGGACAGGCTGCCGAGCAGTACTTC. Translating it yields CASSLVGQAAEQYF.

This clone appeared a single time. The rearrangement uses TRBV19 and TRBJ2-3, with a weak D call TRBD2 (6 bases). The V and J ends lost 7 bases and 2 bases respectively, with 13 bases between them. CDR3 size: 14 residues. Germline-derived CDR1 and CDR2 are LNHDA and SQIVND (reference sequence). The CDR3 DNA reads as TGTGCCAGTACCCTAACTAGCCTCACAGATACGCAGTATTTT. Translation gives CASTLTSLTDTQYF.

The chain combines TRBV19 with TRBJ1-1; TRBD1 matches 7 bases. Germline V lookup: CDR1 LNHDA, CDR2 SQIVND (reference sequence). This CDR3 has 15 residues. Trimming cost V 6 bases and J 1 base; bases outside gene matches: 8. As DNA, the CDR3 is TGTGCCAGTAGCCCACCCGGGACAGCGAACACTGAAGCTTTCTTT. It specifies CASSPPGTANTEAFF.